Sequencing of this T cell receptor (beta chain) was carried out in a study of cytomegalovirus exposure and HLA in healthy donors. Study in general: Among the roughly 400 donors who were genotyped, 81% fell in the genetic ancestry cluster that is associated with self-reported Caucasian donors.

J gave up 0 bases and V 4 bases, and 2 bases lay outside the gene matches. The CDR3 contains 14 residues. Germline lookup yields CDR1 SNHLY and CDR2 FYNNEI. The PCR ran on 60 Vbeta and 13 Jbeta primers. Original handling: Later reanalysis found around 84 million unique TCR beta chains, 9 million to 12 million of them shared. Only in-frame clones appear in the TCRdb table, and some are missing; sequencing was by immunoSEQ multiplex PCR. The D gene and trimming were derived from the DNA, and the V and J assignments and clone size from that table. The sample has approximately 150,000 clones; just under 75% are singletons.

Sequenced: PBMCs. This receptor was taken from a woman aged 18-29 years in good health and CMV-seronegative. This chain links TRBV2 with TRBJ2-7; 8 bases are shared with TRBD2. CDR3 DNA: TGTGCCAGCAGTGGCGGGAGGACCTCCTACGAGCAGTACGTC. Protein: CASSGGRTSYEQYV.